A selection of T cell receptor beta chains follows, all from one sample in a study of blood T cell repertoires in COVID-19. Sequencing used immunoSEQ multiplex PCR; TCRdb keeps in-frame clones, though not all of them. The repertoire holds 260,000 or so clones, with 85% as singletons. Sequencing was carried out using PBMCs or T cells enriched from blood (not recorded which). Receptors were obtained from a woman between 50 and 59 years old who had recovered from COVID-19. Each CDR3 is given without its conserved first and last residue. Fields, in order: V gene, clone size, CDR3 protein. Not all rows give a size; the values are once, few, many and, for expanded clones, a class.

V gene: TRBV6-5; clone size: once; CDR3 protein: ASSYRTRAETQY
V gene: TRBV5-1; clone size: .; CDR3 protein: ASSLGQSTNYGYT
V gene: TRBV24-1; clone size: medium-sized; CDR3 protein: ATAGTSDTGELF
V gene: TRBV18; clone size: .; CDR3 protein: ASSPPGGDQPQH
V gene: TRBV28; clone size: once; CDR3 protein: ASSLSLNEQF
V gene: TRBV5-3; clone size: .; CDR3 protein: ARIGPENTEAF
V gene: TRBV6-6; clone size: .; CDR3 protein: ASSSTGRHTGELF
V gene: TRBV11-2; clone size: .; CDR3 protein: ASSLAQGRGYT
V gene: TRBV18; clone size: .; CDR3 protein: ASSPLGTSGSDEQF
V gene: TRBV19; clone size: .; CDR3 protein: ASSNTGDTEAF
V gene: TRBV5-1; clone size: .; CDR3 protein: ASSLAGSGTYEQY
V gene: TRBV3-1/TRBV3-2; clone size: once; CDR3 protein: ASSQDPGAQETQY
V gene: TRBV4-1; clone size: .; CDR3 protein: ASSQAFRTSGTYEQY
V gene: TRBV30; clone size: .; CDR3 protein: AWSRGQGDGNQPQH
V gene: TRBV24-1; clone size: .; CDR3 protein: ATSDPGGSRTGELF
V gene: TRBV7-9; clone size: .; CDR3 protein: ASSSTVSNQPQH
V gene: TRBV2; clone size: .; CDR3 protein: ASSGGQFLNSPLH
V gene: TRBV7-3; clone size: .; CDR3 protein: ASSLTRSGGTQY
V gene: TRBV7-9; clone size: .; CDR3 protein: ASSHKAGSTDTQY
V gene: TRBV6-5; clone size: .; CDR3 protein: ASRETANTEAF
V gene: TRBV25-1; clone size: .; CDR3 protein: ASSPTSGGLHEQF
V gene: TRBV19; clone size: .; CDR3 protein: ASTLGGDGYT
V gene: TRBV6-6; clone size: .; CDR3 protein: ASSSGTGRYEQY
V gene: TRBV11-3; clone size: once; CDR3 protein: ASTTRATRNTGELF
V gene: TRBV27; clone size: .; CDR3 protein: ASSSSQGGNTGELF
V gene: TRBV5-1; clone size: .; CDR3 protein: ASSPDWNYSPLH
V gene: TRBV12-3/TRBV12-4; clone size: few; CDR3 protein: ASSNTGFSGYT
V gene: TRBV27; clone size: .; CDR3 protein: ASSSNSGRSELF
V gene: TRBV27; clone size: .; CDR3 protein: ASSSLQGDAYEQY
V gene: TRBV9; clone size: .; CDR3 protein: ASSVQGDLGGYGYT
V gene: TRBV10-3; clone size: .; CDR3 protein: AIRRQGVTDTQY
V gene: TRBV12-5; clone size: .; CDR3 protein: ASGFDRVDGQY
V gene: TRBV9; clone size: .; CDR3 protein: ASSAPPSGTYNEQF
V gene: TRBV7-8; clone size: once; CDR3 protein: ASSLIPLGPIGTEAF
V gene: TRBV28; clone size: .; CDR3 protein: ASSKAGGNTGELF
V gene: TRBV11-2; clone size: .; CDR3 protein: ASSLDLNTGELF
V gene: TRBV28; clone size: .; CDR3 protein: ASRPQGNYGYT
V gene: TRBV7-9; clone size: .; CDR3 protein: ASSSGTSGGAYTQY
V gene: TRBV28; clone size: .; CDR3 protein: ASSQLQGSLLNTEAF
V gene: TRBV18; clone size: .; CDR3 protein: ASSPVTGGVGNTEAF
V gene: TRBV11-2; clone size: .; CDR3 protein: ASSPQYEQY
V gene: TRBV24-1; clone size: .; CDR3 protein: ATSDLSNEQF
V gene: TRBV13; clone size: .; CDR3 protein: ASSSTSGSETQY
V gene: TRBV5-1; clone size: once; CDR3 protein: ASSLMRGVSETQY
V gene: TRBV5-4; clone size: .; CDR3 protein: ASSLQSVNTEAF
V gene: TRBV25-1; clone size: .; CDR3 protein: ASSARGIGSSYNSPLH
V gene: TRBV5-4; clone size: .; CDR3 protein: ASSLGTSGFYEQF